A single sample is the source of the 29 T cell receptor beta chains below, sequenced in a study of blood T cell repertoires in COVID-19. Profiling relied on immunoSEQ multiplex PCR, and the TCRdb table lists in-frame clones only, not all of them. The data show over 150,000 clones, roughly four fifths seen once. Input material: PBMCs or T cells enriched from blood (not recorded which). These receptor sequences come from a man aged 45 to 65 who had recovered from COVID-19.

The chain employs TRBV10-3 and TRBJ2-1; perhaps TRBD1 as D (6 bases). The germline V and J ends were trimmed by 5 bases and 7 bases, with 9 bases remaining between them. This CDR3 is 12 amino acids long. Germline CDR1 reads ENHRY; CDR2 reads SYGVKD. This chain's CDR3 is CAISLRGNEQFF. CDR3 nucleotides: TGTGCCATCAGTTTAAGGGGGAATGAGCAGTTCTTC.

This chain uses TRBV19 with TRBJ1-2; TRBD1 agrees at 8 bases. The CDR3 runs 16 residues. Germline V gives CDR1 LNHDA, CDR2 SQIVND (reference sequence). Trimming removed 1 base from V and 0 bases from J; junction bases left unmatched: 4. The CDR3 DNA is TGTGCCAGTAGTATAGTTCAGGGGGCGGCTAACTATGGCTACACCTTC. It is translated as CASSIVQGAANYGYTF.

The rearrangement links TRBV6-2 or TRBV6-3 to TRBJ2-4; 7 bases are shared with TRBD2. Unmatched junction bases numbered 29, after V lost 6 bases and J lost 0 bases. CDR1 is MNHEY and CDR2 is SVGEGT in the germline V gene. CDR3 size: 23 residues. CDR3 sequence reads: CASSPTGTHSSLAVFLAKNIQYF. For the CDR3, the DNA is TGTGCCAGCAGCCCCACCGGGACCCACTCGTCTCTAGCGGTCTTTCTAGCCAAAAACATTCAGTACTTC.

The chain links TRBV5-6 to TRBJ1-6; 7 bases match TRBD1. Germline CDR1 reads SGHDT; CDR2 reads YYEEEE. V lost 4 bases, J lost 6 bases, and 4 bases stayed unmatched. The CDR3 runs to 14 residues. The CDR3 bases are TGTGCCAGCAGCACAACAGGGGTTAATTCACCCCTCCACTTT. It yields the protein CASSTTGVNSPLHF.

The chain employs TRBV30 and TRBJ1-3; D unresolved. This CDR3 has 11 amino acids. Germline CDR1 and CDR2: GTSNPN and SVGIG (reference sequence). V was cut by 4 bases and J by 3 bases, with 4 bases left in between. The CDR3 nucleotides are TGTGCCTGGACAGTTGGAAACACCATATATTTT. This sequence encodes CAWTVGNTIYF.

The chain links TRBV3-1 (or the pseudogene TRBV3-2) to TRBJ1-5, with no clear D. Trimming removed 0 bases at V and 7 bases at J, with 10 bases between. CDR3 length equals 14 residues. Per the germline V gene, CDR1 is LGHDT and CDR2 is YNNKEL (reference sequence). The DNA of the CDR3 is TGTGCCAGCAGCCAAGATCACGGGGAGCAGCCCCAGCATTTT. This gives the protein CASSQDHGEQPQHF.

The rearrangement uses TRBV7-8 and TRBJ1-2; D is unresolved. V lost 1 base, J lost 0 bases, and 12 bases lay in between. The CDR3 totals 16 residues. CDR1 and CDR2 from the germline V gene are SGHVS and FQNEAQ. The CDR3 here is CASSLGPGSANYGYTF. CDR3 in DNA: TGTGCCAGCAGCTTAGGGCCGGGATCGGCTAACTATGGCTACACCTTC.

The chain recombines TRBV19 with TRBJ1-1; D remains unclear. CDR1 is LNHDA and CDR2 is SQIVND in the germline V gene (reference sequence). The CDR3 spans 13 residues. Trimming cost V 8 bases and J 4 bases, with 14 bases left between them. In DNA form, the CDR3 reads TGTGCCAGTGTGGGCGCCCAAGGCACTGAAGCTTTCTTT. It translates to CASVGAQGTEAFF.

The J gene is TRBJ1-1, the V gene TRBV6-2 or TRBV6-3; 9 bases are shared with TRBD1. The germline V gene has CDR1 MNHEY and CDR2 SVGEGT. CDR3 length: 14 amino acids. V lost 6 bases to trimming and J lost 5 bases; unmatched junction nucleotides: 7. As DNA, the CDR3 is TGTGCCAGCAGCTCCGACAGGGGGGGAACTGAAGCTTTCTTT. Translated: CASSSDRGGTEAFF.

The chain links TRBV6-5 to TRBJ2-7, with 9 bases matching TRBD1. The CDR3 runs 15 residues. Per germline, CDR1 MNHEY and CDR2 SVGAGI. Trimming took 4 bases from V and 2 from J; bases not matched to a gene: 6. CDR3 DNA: TGTGCCAGCAGTTCGACGGACAGGGGAGCCTACGAGCAGTACTTC. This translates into CASSSTDRGAYEQYF.

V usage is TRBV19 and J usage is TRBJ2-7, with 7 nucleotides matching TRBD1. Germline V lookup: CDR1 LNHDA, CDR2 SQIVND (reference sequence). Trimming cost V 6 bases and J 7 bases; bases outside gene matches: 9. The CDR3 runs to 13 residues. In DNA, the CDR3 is TGTGCCAGTAGCTTACAGGGGACGGGGGAGCAGTACTTC. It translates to CASSLQGTGEQYF.

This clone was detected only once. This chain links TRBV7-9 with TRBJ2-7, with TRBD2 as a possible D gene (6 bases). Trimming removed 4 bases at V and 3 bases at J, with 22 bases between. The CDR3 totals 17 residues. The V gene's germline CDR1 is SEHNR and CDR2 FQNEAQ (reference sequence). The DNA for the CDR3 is TGTGCCAGCAGCTCCCAAGGCGGGGCCACAGCAGGCTACGAGCAGTACTTC. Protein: CASSSQGGATAGYEQYF.

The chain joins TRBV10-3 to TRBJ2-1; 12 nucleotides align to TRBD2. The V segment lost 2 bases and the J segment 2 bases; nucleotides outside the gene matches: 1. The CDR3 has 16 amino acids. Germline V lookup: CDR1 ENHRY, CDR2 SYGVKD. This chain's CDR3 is CAISERTSGAYNEQFF. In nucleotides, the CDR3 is TGTGCCATCAGTGAGCGGACTAGCGGGGCCTACAATGAGCAGTTCTTC.

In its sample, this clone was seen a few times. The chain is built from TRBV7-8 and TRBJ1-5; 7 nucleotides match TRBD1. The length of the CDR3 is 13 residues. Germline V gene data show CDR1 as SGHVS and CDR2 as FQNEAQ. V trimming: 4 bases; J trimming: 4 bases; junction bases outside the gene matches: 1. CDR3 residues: CASSSDRNQPQHF. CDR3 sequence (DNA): TGTGCCAGCAGCTCGGACAGGAATCAGCCCCAGCATTTT.

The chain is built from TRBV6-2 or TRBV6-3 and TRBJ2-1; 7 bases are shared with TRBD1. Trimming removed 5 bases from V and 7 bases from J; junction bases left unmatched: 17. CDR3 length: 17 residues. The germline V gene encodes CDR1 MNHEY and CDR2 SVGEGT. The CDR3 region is CASSTTDRDPHRNEQFF. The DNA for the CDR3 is TGTGCCAGCAGTACCACTGACAGGGACCCACACCGTAATGAGCAGTTCTTC.

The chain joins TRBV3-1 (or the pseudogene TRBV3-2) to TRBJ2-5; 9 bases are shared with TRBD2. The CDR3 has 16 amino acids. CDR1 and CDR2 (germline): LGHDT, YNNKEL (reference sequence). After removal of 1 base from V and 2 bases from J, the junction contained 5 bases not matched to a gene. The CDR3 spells CASSQGNAGGQETQYF. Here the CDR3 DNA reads TGTGCCAGCAGCCAAGGAAACGCGGGGGGGCAAGAGACCCAGTACTTC.

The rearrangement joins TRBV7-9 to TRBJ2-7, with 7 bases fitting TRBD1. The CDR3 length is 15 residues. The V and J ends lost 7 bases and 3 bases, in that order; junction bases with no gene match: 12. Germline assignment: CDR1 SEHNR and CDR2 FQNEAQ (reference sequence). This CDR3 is CASTSTRDSFYEQYF. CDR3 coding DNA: TGTGCCAGCACCTCTACCAGGGACAGTTTCTACGAGCAGTACTTC.

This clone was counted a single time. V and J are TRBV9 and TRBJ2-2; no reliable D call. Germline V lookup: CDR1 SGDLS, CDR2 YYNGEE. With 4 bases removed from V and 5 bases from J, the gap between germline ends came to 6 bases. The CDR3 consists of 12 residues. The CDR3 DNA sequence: TGTGCCAGCAGCCCACATACCGGGGAGCTGTTTTTT. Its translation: CASSPHTGELFF.

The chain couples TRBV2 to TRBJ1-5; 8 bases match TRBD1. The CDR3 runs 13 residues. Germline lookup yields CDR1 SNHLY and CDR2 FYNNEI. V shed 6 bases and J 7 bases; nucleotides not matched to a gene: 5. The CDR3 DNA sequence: TGTGCCAGCAGGACAGGGGATTTACAGCCCCAGCATTTT. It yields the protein CASRTGDLQPQHF.

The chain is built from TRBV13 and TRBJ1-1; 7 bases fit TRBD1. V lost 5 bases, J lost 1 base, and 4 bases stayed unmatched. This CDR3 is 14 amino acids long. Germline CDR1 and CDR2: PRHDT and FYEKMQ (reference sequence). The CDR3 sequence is CASSQDRRNTEAFF. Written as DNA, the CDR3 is TGTGCCAGCAGCCAGGACAGGAGGAACACTGAAGCTTTCTTT.

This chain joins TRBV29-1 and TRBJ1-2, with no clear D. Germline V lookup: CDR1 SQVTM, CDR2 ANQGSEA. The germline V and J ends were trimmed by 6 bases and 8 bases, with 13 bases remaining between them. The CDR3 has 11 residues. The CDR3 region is CSVGEGGGYTF. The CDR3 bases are TGCAGCGTCGGGGAGGGAGGCGGCTACACCTTC.

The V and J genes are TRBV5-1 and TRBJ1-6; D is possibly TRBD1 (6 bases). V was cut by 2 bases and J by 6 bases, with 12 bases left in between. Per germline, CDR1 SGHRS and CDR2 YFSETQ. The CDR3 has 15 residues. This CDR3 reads CASSLSRDINSPLHF. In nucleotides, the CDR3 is TGCGCCAGCAGCTTATCCCGGGACATTAATTCACCCCTCCACTTT.

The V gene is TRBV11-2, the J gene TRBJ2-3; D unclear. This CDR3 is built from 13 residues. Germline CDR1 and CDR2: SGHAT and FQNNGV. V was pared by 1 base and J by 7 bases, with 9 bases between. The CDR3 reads CASSLVSSYTQYF. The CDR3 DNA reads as TGTGCCAGCAGCTTAGTGTCGTCTTATACGCAGTATTTT.

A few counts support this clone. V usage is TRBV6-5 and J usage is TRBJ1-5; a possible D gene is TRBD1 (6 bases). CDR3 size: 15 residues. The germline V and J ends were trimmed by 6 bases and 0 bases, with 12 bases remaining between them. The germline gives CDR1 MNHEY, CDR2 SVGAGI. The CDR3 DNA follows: TGTGCCAGCAGAAGAGGGACACATAGCAATCAGCCCCAGCATTTT. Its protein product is CASRRGTHSNQPQHF.

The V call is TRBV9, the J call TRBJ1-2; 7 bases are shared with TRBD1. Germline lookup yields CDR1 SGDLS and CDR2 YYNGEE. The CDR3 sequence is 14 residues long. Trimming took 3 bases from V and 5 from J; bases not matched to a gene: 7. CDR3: CASSAEQGRYGYTF. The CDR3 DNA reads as TGTGCCAGCAGCGCTGAACAGGGGAGGTATGGCTACACCTTC.

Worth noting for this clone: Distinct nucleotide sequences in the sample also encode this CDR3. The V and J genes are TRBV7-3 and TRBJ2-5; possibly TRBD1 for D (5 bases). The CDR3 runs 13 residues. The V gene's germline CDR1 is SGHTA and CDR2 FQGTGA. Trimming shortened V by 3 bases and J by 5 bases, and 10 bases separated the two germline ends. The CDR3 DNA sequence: TGTGCCAGCAGCTTTGGGCCAGGGGAGACCCAGTACTTC. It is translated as CASSFGPGETQYF.

The CDR3, as DNA: TGTGCCAGTAGTATGGACAGGAGCTCAAACTATGGCTACACCTTC. Translation: CASSMDRSSNYGYTF. The J gene is TRBJ1-2, the V gene TRBV19, with 7 bases lining up with TRBD1. The CDR3 runs 15 residues. Germline lookup yields CDR1 LNHDA and CDR2 SQIVND (reference sequence). V lost 3 bases and J lost 2; bases outside the gene matches: 6.

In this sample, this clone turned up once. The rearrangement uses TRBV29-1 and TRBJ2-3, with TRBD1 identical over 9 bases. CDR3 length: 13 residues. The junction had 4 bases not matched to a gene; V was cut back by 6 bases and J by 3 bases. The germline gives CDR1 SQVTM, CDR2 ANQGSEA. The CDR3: CSVRDRVTDTQYF. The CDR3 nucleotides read TGCAGCGTCCGGGACAGGGTGACAGATACGCAGTATTTT.

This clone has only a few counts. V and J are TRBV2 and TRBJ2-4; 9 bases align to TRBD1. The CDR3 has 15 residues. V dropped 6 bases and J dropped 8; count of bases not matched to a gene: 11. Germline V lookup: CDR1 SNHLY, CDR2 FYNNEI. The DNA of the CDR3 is TGTGCCAGCAGCCCGGGACCGGACAGGGGATACATTCAGTACTTC. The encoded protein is CASSPGPDRGYIQYF.